The next 18 T cell receptor beta chains were all read from a single sample in a study of patients and donors after allogeneic stem cell transplantation. TCRdb passed the RT-PCR reads through MiXCR, listing each CDR3 protein once. The sample has approximately 430,000 distinct CDR3 sequences; 16% are singletons. Sequenced: blood, either unsorted or a sorted T cell fraction (not recorded which). The source of these receptors is a human donor who was either an allogeneic HSCT recipient or a stem cell or donor lymphocyte infusion donor (not recorded which). It is not recorded whose cells these are; they may come from a transplant donor.

This chain uses TRBV18 with TRBJ2-5; D is undetermined. This CDR3 contains 12 residues. V lost 5 bases to trimming and J lost 0 bases, with 4 bases between them. Germline V gene data show CDR1 as KGHSH and CDR2 as LQKENI. The CDR3 region has the DNA TGTGCCAGCTCATACAACCAAGAGACCCAGTACTTC. Translated: CASSYNQETQYF.

The rearrangement links TRBV7-8 to TRBJ2-5, with 7 bases fitting TRBD2. From germline, CDR1 is SGHVS and CDR2 FQNEAQ. There are 16 residues in the CDR3. The J segment lost 5 bases and the V segment lost 3 bases, leaving 12 bases of the junction unmatched. CDR3 in amino acids: CASSLVASGMGETQYF. In DNA form, the CDR3 reads TGTGCCAGCAGCTTGGTTGCGAGCGGGATGGGGGAGACCCAGTACTTC.

J is TRBJ2-7 and V is TRBV7-2, with D possibly being TRBD2 (6 bases). There are 13 residues in the CDR3. Trimming took off 7 bases at V and 2 bases at J, with 12 bases between the two ends. CDR1 is SGHTA, CDR2 FQGNSA, per germline. CDR3 amino acids: CASTSWGAYEQYF. CDR3 in DNA: TGTGCCAGCACCTCGTGGGGGGCCTACGAGCAGTACTTC.

This clonotype has a handful of counts. This chain joins TRBV3-1 and TRBJ2-5; D is unclear. The germline V and J ends were trimmed by 4 bases and 5 bases, with 8 bases remaining between them. Germline V gene lookup returns CDR1 LGHDT and CDR2 YNNKEL (reference sequence). This CDR3 has 12 amino acids. CDR3 sequence reads: CASSLIEETQYF. As DNA, the CDR3 is TGTGCCAGCAGCCTGATTGAGGAGACCCAGTACTTC.

In its sample, this clonotype was seen many times. The chain combines TRBV9 with TRBJ1-5, with unresolved D. Germline V CDR1 and CDR2: SGDLS, YYNGEE. The CDR3 totals 13 residues. The V and J ends lost 1 base and 7 bases respectively, with 9 bases between them. For the CDR3, the DNA is TGTGCCAGCAGCGTAAGGGTGGACCAGCCCCAGCATTTT. It codes for CASSVRVDQPQHF.

Only a few counts were recorded for this clonotype. The J gene is TRBJ2-5, the V gene TRBV9, with D hard to call. Germline CDR1 and CDR2: SGDLS and YYNGEE. The CDR3 consists of 14 residues. Trimming left V 3 bases short and J 5 bases short, with 14 bases between. CDR3 bases: TGTGCCAGCAGCGGGGGTTTCAGTGGGGAGACCCAGTACTTC. This sequence encodes CASSGGFSGETQYF.

This clonotype was counted between two and nine times. Here the CDR3 DNA reads TGTGCCAGCAGTGGGTACGAGCAGTACTTC. Protein product: CASSGYEQYF. V is TRBV2 and J is TRBJ2-7; no reliable D call. Germline CDR1 SNHLY, CDR2 FYNNEI. The CDR3 sequence is 10 residues long. V was pared by 4 bases and J by 4 bases, with 2 bases between.

This clonotype has more than one count but fewer than ten. The chain has TRBV12-3 or TRBV12-4 and TRBJ1-2, with a possible D match to TRBD1 (6 bases). This CDR3 comprises 13 residues. Deletions cut 3 bases from V and 8 bases from J, with 13 bases between. The CDR3: CASSLYQGIGYTF. For the CDR3, the DNA is TGTGCCAGCAGTTTGTACCAGGGGATCGGCTACACCTTC.

This clonotype was picked up a small number of times. This chain uses TRBV27 with TRBJ2-1, with TRBD2 matching 8 bases. The CDR3 is made up of 13 amino acids. CDR1 is MNHEY, CDR2 SMNVEV, per germline (reference sequence). The junction had 2 bases not matched to a gene; V was cut back by 6 bases and J by 4 bases. CDR3 DNA sequence: TGTGCCAGCAGGGGACTAGTTTACAATGAGCAGTTCTTC. Its protein product is CASRGLVYNEQFF.

This chain uses TRBV29-1 with TRBJ2-7, with 7 bases matching TRBD1. This CDR3 contains 13 residues. Germline V gene sequence: CDR1 SQVTM, CDR2 ANQGSEA. V lost 3 bases to trimming and J lost 10 bases; unmatched junction nucleotides: 12. The CDR3 nucleotides are TGCAGCGTTGACAGGTTTGGCCGACAGGGTCAGTACTTC. Encoded protein: CSVDRFGRQGQYF.

DNA of the CDR3: TGTGCCAGCAGTTTTCCCTCAAGACAGGGGTTGAACACTGAAGCTTTCTTT. It codes for CASSFPSRQGLNTEAFF. This chain uses TRBV12-3 or TRBV12-4 with TRBJ1-1; 8 bases are shared with TRBD1. The CDR3 is 17 amino acids. Losses at the gene ends were 3 bases for V and 0 bases for J; bases not matched to a gene: 9.

This clonotype was counted only a few times. V gene TRBV7-9 combines with J gene TRBJ1-2; D gene ambiguous. From germline, CDR1 is SEHNR and CDR2 FQNEAQ (reference sequence). The CDR3 length is 14 residues. The V gene lost 2 bases and the J gene lost 8 bases, with 15 bases spanning the gap. The CDR3 spells CASSLRQSSRGYTF. As DNA, the CDR3 is TGTGCCAGCAGCTTAAGGCAGTCTAGCAGGGGCTACACCTTC.

This chain links TRBV12-3 or TRBV12-4 with TRBJ2-7; tentative D call: TRBD2 (6 bases). The CDR3 spans 13 residues. With 7 bases removed from V and 6 bases from J, the gap between germline ends came to 16 bases. Here the CDR3 reads CASKREASGEQYF. DNA of the CDR3: TGTGCCAGCAAAAGGGAGGCGTCTGGCGAGCAGTACTTC.

The chain uses TRBV10-3 and TRBJ2-7; D is perhaps TRBD2 (5 bases). Germline CDR1 and CDR2: ENHRY and SYGVKD. The CDR3 runs to 12 residues. V was clipped by 7 bases and J by 6 bases, with 13 bases between them. The CDR3 sequence is CAINEGFGEQYF. In nucleotides, the CDR3 is TGTGCCATCAACGAGGGATTCGGCGAGCAGTACTTC.

The chain combines TRBV4-2 with TRBJ2-7, with D tentatively TRBD2 (5 bases). The length of the CDR3 is 12 residues. Trimming shortened V by 3 bases and J by 6 bases, and 9 bases separated the two germline ends. CDR1 and CDR2 (germline): LGHNA, YNFKEQ. The CDR3 nucleotides are TGTGCCAGCAGCCAGGACTTCGCCGAGCAGTACTTC. Protein product: CASSQDFAEQYF.

The chain employs TRBV7-9 and TRBJ1-2; no clear D gene. The V end lost 2 bases, the J end lost 4 bases, and 11 bases lay between the germline ends. This CDR3 has 14 amino acids. From germline, CDR1 is SEHNR and CDR2 FQNEAQ (reference sequence). The CDR3 protein is CASSLNIGLYGYTF. The CDR3 coding sequence is TGTGCCAGCAGCTTAAACATCGGACTCTATGGCTACACCTTC.

This clonotype was detected only a few times. The rearrangement links TRBV6-2 or TRBV6-3 to TRBJ2-2; 13 nucleotides line up with TRBD2. V lost 6 bases to trimming and J lost 4 bases; unmatched junction nucleotides: 5. The V gene's germline CDR1 is MNHEY and CDR2 SVGEGT. This CDR3 spans 16 amino acids. The CDR3 here is CASSSGLAGVTGELFF. The CDR3, as DNA: TGTGCCAGCAGCTCCGGACTAGCGGGAGTCACCGGGGAGCTGTTTTTT.

This chain links TRBV6-5 with TRBJ2-7; D possibly matches TRBD1 or TRBD2 (5 bases each). The V gene's germline CDR1 is MNHEY and CDR2 SVGAGI. V lost 3 bases and J lost 6, with 15 bases in between. The length of the CDR3 is 14 residues. The CDR3 loop reads CASSYHEGLGEQYF. CDR3 bases: TGTGCCAGCAGTTATCACGAGGGGTTAGGCGAGCAGTACTTC.